The 9 T cell receptor beta chains given below trace back to one sample, sequenced in a study of T-cell reconstitution after alpha-beta-depleted transplantation in children. Unique molecular identifiers were built into the TCRbeta library. TCRdb reanalysed the PCR reads using MiXCR and keeps one entry per CDR3 protein. The sample lists approximately 270,000 distinct CDR3 sequences, roughly a quarter occurring once. This material consisted of PBMCs, mostly from graft donor cells, taken 360 days after TCRalphabeta/CD19-depleted stem cell transplant. These receptors all come from a female patient between 2 and 15 years old who had a stem cell transplant for congenital amegakaryocytic thrombocytopenia, so the T cells may come from the graft donor.

This clonotype was recorded many times. This chain joins TRBV5-1 and TRBJ2-7; TRBD2 aligns across 12 bases. Germline loops: CDR1 SGHRS, CDR2 YFSETQ. The CDR3 has 15 amino acids. V was clipped by 2 bases and J by 5 bases; unmatched bases: 5. The chain's CDR3 is CASSFSSGRGNEQYF. In DNA, the CDR3 is TGCGCCAGCAGCTTTTCTAGCGGGAGGGGCAACGAGCAGTACTTC.

The chain joins TRBV4-1 to TRBJ1-2, with a possible D match to TRBD1 (6 bases). The CDR3 has 15 residues. The germline CDR1 and CDR2 sequences are MGHRA and YSYEKL. V lost 2 bases and J lost 2, with 12 bases in between. CDR3 protein: CASSQYRVINYGYTF. CDR3 DNA: TGCGCCAGCAGCCAATACAGGGTCATAAACTATGGCTACACCTTC.

This clonotype showed up just a few times. V gene TRBV12-3 or TRBV12-4 combines with J gene TRBJ2-1, with D perhaps TRBD1 (6 bases). V was shortened by 6 bases and J by 5 bases, with 11 bases between the two germline ends. This CDR3 region has 13 residues. The CDR3 nucleotides are TGTGCCAGCAGGACGGGGACACACAATGAGCAGTTCTTC. Encoded protein: CASRTGTHNEQFF.

In its sample, this clonotype was seen a few times. This chain connects TRBV7-9 to TRBJ2-3; D is uncertain. Trimming took 4 bases from V and 3 from J, leaving 8 bases between them. Germline-derived CDR1 and CDR2 are SEHNR and FQNEAQ (reference sequence). CDR3 length equals 13 residues. The CDR3 DNA reads as TGTGCCAGCAGCTCACACTTAACAGATACGCAGTATTTT. Translating gives CASSSHLTDTQYF.

This clonotype was observed a handful of times. The chain has TRBV20-1 and TRBJ2-5, with D perhaps TRBD1 (6 bases). V was cut by 0 bases and J by 6 bases, with 14 bases left in between. Germline CDR1 reads DFQATT; CDR2 reads SNEGSKA (reference sequence). The CDR3 covers 14 residues. The chain's CDR3 is CSAREGALPKTQYF. The CDR3 nucleotides are TGCAGTGCTAGAGAGGGGGCCCTCCCCAAGACCCAGTACTTC.

This clonotype was seen a handful of times. CDR3 loop: CSVAAVSGNTIYF. For the CDR3, the DNA is TGCAGCGTTGCAGCAGTCTCTGGAAACACCATATATTTT. This chain uses TRBV29-1 with TRBJ1-3, with D hard to call. CDR3 length: 13 residues. Germline assignment: CDR1 SQVTM and CDR2 ANQGSEA. V lost 4 bases and J 0 bases, leaving 7 bases between the germline ends.

This clonotype was observed a single time. This chain uses TRBV11-2 with TRBJ2-3; D is perhaps TRBD1 (6 bases). The CDR3 is 15 amino acids. V lost 5 bases and J 10 bases, leaving 22 bases between the germline ends. CDR1 is SGHAT and CDR2 is FQNNGV in the germline V gene. The CDR3 sequence: CASSETRTAPQSQYF. CDR3 sequence (DNA): TGTGCCAGCAGCGAAACCAGGACAGCCCCCCAATCGCAGTATTTT.

With respect to this clonotype: A read error may account for a junction end that differs from germline. J is TRBJ1-1 and V is TRBV20-1; perhaps TRBD1 as D (6 bases). This CDR3 has 13 amino acids. Germline V gene data show CDR1 as DFQATT and CDR2 as SNEGSKA (reference sequence). CDR3 protein: CCAQQGLNTEAFF. CDR3 DNA: TGCTGTGCTCAACAGGGATTGAACACTGAAGCTTTCTTT.

This clonotype was detected a few times. The rearrangement links TRBV6-5 to TRBJ1-1; 7 bases align to TRBD1. Germline trimming cut 4 bases from V and 8 bases from J; bases unmatched to any gene: 7. The CDR3 totals 13 residues. Germline CDR1 and CDR2: MNHEY and SVGAGI. The CDR3 DNA reads TGTGCCAGCAGTTTGAACAGGGGCTTAGAAGCTTTCTTT. Protein: CASSLNRGLEAFF.